These T cell receptor beta chains were read from a single sample in a study of PD-1 blockade in classical Hodgkin lymphoma. Measured with immunoSEQ multiplex PCR; TCRdb has only the in-frame clones, and not every one. The profile covers 80,000 to 100,000 clones, with around 81% appearing a single time and 16% taken by the ten largest. The sequenced sample was peripheral blood mononuclear cells (PBMCs), obtained before the second cycle of nivolumab. The source is a human donor with classical Hodgkin lymphoma. Both conserved end residues are part of each CDR3. D genes are given only for firm matches. Clone size is not always given. Where it is, it says once, few, many or a class for expanded clones.

d_gene: TRBD1; j_gene: TRBJ1-4; v_gene: TRBV15; abundance: -; CDR3nt: TGTGCCACCAGCAGAGTAGACAGGGCCGCTAATGAAAAACTGTTTTTT; CDR3aa: CATSRVDRAANEKLFF
d_gene: TRBD2; j_gene: TRBJ2-3; v_gene: TRBV14; abundance: -; CDR3nt: TGTGCCAGCAGCCTAGCGGGCTTGTATACGCAGTATTTT; CDR3aa: CASSLAGLYTQYF
d_gene: -; j_gene: TRBJ1-1; v_gene: TRBV18; abundance: -; CDR3nt: TGTGCCAGCTCACCAGGGCGGCAGTTGAACACTGAAGCTTTCTTT; CDR3aa: CASSPGRQLNTEAFF
d_gene: -; j_gene: TRBJ1-1; v_gene: TRBV14; abundance: few; CDR3nt: TGTGCCAGCAGCCAAGAGGGGACGGCTTTCTTT; CDR3aa: CASSQEGTAFF
d_gene: -; j_gene: TRBJ2-7; v_gene: TRBV7-2; abundance: -; CDR3nt: TGTGCCAGCAGCTTAGCGGTAGACACAGACTACGAGCAGTACTTC; CDR3aa: CASSLAVDTDYEQYF
d_gene: TRBD1; j_gene: TRBJ1-5; v_gene: TRBV6-6; abundance: -; CDR3nt: TGTGCCAGCAGTCAAGGACAGGGGAGCCAGCCCCAGCATTTT; CDR3aa: CASSQGQGSQPQHF
d_gene: TRBD1; j_gene: TRBJ2-7; v_gene: TRBV27; abundance: few; CDR3nt: TGTGCCAGCAGTTTAAGGGACAGGGGGCTCGAGCAGTACTTC; CDR3aa: CASSLRDRGLEQYF
d_gene: TRBD1; j_gene: TRBJ1-1; v_gene: TRBV9; abundance: -; CDR3nt: TGTGCCAGCAGCGTAGGGGACAGAAGGTTAAACACTGAAGCTTTCTTT; CDR3aa: CASSVGDRRLNTEAFF
d_gene: -; j_gene: TRBJ1-1; v_gene: TRBV19; abundance: -; CDR3nt: TGTGCCAGTAGTATTACGGGGGCGAACACTGAAGCTTTCTTT; CDR3aa: CASSITGANTEAFF
d_gene: -; j_gene: TRBJ2-5; v_gene: TRBV5-4; abundance: -; CDR3nt: TGTGCCAGCAGCTACGGGATGGCGCTAGAGACCCAGTACTTC; CDR3aa: CASSYGMALETQYF
d_gene: TRBD1; j_gene: TRBJ1-2; v_gene: TRBV7-2; abundance: few; CDR3nt: TGTGCCAGCAGCTCAACCGGGACAGGGGGCGGCTACACCTTC; CDR3aa: CASSSTGTGGGYTF
d_gene: -; j_gene: TRBJ2-7; v_gene: TRBV4-2; abundance: -; CDR3nt: TGTGCCAGCAGCCAACCCGGGCGGGCCTACGAGCAGTACTTC; CDR3aa: CASSQPGRAYEQYF
d_gene: TRBD1; j_gene: TRBJ1-5; v_gene: TRBV6-5; abundance: -; CDR3nt: TGTGCCAGCAGTGGGCAGGGGGGTCAGCCCCAGCATTTT; CDR3aa: CASSGQGGQPQHF
d_gene: TRBD2; j_gene: TRBJ2-7; v_gene: TRBV7-2; abundance: -; CDR3nt: TGTGCCAGCAGCTCACCGGGAGGGGACCTCTCCTACGAGCAGTACTTC; CDR3aa: CASSSPGGDLSYEQYF
d_gene: TRBD2; j_gene: TRBJ2-3; v_gene: TRBV5-4; abundance: -; CDR3nt: TGTGCCAGCAGCTTGCCCGGGAGGGGTACAGATACGCAGTATTTT; CDR3aa: CASSLPGRGTDTQYF
d_gene: TRBD2; j_gene: TRBJ2-7; v_gene: TRBV30; abundance: -; CDR3nt: TGTGCCTGGAGCGGACGGGGCGGGAGCTCCTACGAGCAGTACTTC; CDR3aa: CAWSGRGGSSYEQYF
d_gene: -; j_gene: TRBJ2-1; v_gene: TRBV6-4; abundance: -; CDR3nt: TGTGCCAGCAGTGACCGGGGAAGCGGTTGGGTCGATGAGCAGTTCTTC; CDR3aa: CASSDRGSGWVDEQFF
d_gene: TRBD2; j_gene: TRBJ2-1; v_gene: TRBV11-2; abundance: once; CDR3nt: TGTGCCAGCAGTTATACACGTAGCGGGATATACAATGAGCAGTTCTTC; CDR3aa: CASSYTRSGIYNEQFF
d_gene: -; j_gene: TRBJ1-1; v_gene: TRBV14; abundance: few; CDR3nt: TGTGCCAGCAGCCAAGATCTTCCCATCAGGGCTTTCTTT; CDR3aa: CASSQDLPIRAFF
d_gene: TRBD2; j_gene: TRBJ2-2; v_gene: TRBV27; abundance: -; CDR3nt: TGTGCCAGCACCGTATCCGCGGGAGGGGACACCGGGGAGCTGTTTTTT; CDR3aa: CASTVSAGGDTGELFF
d_gene: -; j_gene: TRBJ2-1; v_gene: TRBV25-1; abundance: -; CDR3nt: TGTGCCAGCAACAGGAACAATGAGCAGTTCTTC; CDR3aa: CASNRNNEQFF
d_gene: TRBD1; j_gene: TRBJ2-1; v_gene: TRBV5-1; abundance: -; CDR3nt: TGCGCCAGCAGCCCGACCTCCGGGACAGTGAACTCCTACAATGAGCAGTTCTTC; CDR3aa: CASSPTSGTVNSYNEQFF
d_gene: TRBD2; j_gene: TRBJ2-3; v_gene: TRBV6-5; abundance: -; CDR3nt: TGTGCCAGCAACTTTAGACTAGCGGGTGCAGATACGCAGTATTTT; CDR3aa: CASNFRLAGADTQYF
d_gene: TRBD1; j_gene: TRBJ1-2; v_gene: TRBV27; abundance: -; CDR3nt: TGTGCCAGCAGTTCCCGGACAGGGCAGAGTAACTATGGCTACACCTTC; CDR3aa: CASSSRTGQSNYGYTF
d_gene: -; j_gene: TRBJ1-2; v_gene: TRBV5-8; abundance: few; CDR3nt: TGTGCCAGCAGCTTGGAGGTTGATAGCCTCTATGGCTACACCTTC; CDR3aa: CASSLEVDSLYGYTF
d_gene: -; j_gene: TRBJ2-3; v_gene: TRBV6-4; abundance: -; CDR3nt: TGTGCCAGCAGCGGACAGGGAGGGGGAGATACGCAGTATTTT; CDR3aa: CASSGQGGGDTQYF
d_gene: -; j_gene: TRBJ1-1; v_gene: TRBV5-5; abundance: -; CDR3nt: TGTGCCAGCAGCTTCAGTTGGCTCACTGAAGCTTTCTTT; CDR3aa: CASSFSWLTEAFF
d_gene: -; j_gene: TRBJ2-2; v_gene: TRBV10-3; abundance: -; CDR3nt: TGTGCCATCAGTGTCAGGGCCGACACCGGGGAGCTGTTTTTT; CDR3aa: CAISVRADTGELFF
d_gene: -; j_gene: TRBJ2-3; v_gene: TRBV4-1; abundance: once; CDR3nt: TGCGCCAGCAGCCAAGTGGCCACTAGCACAGATACGCAGTATTTT; CDR3aa: CASSQVATSTDTQYF
d_gene: -; j_gene: TRBJ2-3; v_gene: TRBV30; abundance: -; CDR3nt: TGTGCCTGGAGTCCGGGATCAACCGTTTCGCAGTATTTT; CDR3aa: CAWSPGSTVSQYF
d_gene: -; j_gene: TRBJ1-4; v_gene: TRBV7-9; abundance: -; CDR3nt: TGTGCCAGCAGCTCTGGGGCCGCGACCAAGTTTTTT; CDR3aa: CASSSGAATKFF
d_gene: -; j_gene: TRBJ2-2; v_gene: TRBV5-5; abundance: -; CDR3nt: TGTGCCAGCAGCTTGGGCGCCACACATACCGGGGAGCTGTTTTTT; CDR3aa: CASSLGATHTGELFF
d_gene: TRBD1; j_gene: TRBJ2-7; v_gene: TRBV28; abundance: once; CDR3nt: TGTGCCAGCAGTTCGTCGGGACAGGGGGGTTACGAGCAGTACTTC; CDR3aa: CASSSSGQGGYEQYF
d_gene: -; j_gene: TRBJ2-7; v_gene: TRBV10-2; abundance: once; CDR3nt: TGCGCCAGCAGTGAGCCAGTACTTGAATACGAGCAGTACTTC; CDR3aa: CASSEPVLEYEQYF
d_gene: -; j_gene: TRBJ2-3; v_gene: TRBV19; abundance: -; CDR3nt: TGTGCCAGTAGTATAGAGGCCGGGACTAGCACAGATACGCAGTATTTT; CDR3aa: CASSIEAGTSTDTQYF
d_gene: -; j_gene: TRBJ2-5; v_gene: TRBV18; abundance: -; CDR3nt: TGTGCCAGCTCGCCCAATGCGGGGGAGACCCAGTACTTC; CDR3aa: CASSPNAGETQYF
d_gene: TRBD2; j_gene: TRBJ2-1; v_gene: TRBV19; abundance: -; CDR3nt: TGTGCCAGTAGTCCACCCCCGGGGGGGCGTGAGCAGTTCTTC; CDR3aa: CASSPPPGGREQFF
d_gene: TRBD1; j_gene: TRBJ1-4; v_gene: TRBV5-4; abundance: -; CDR3nt: TGTGCCAGCAGCTTGGGAGGCGGGACAGAAGGGGAAAAACTGTTTTTT; CDR3aa: CASSLGGGTEGEKLFF
d_gene: -; j_gene: TRBJ2-6; v_gene: TRBV6-6; abundance: -; CDR3nt: TGTGCCAGCAGTTTAAAGCTACAGGGCCCCAACGTCCTGACTTTC; CDR3aa: CASSLKLQGPNVLTF
d_gene: TRBD1; j_gene: TRBJ2-7; v_gene: TRBV6-1; abundance: -; CDR3nt: TGTGCCAGCCATTACCGGGACAGGGTGAACGAGCAGTACTTC; CDR3aa: CASHYRDRVNEQYF
d_gene: -; j_gene: TRBJ2-5; v_gene: TRBV7-8; abundance: -; CDR3nt: TGTGCCAGCAGCTTAATGGTGGGGGCTCAAGAGACCCAGTACTTC; CDR3aa: CASSLMVGAQETQYF
d_gene: TRBD2; j_gene: TRBJ2-1; v_gene: TRBV5-6; abundance: -; CDR3nt: TGTGCCAGCAGCTTGGCTGCTAGCGGGAGGGCCAGGGGGTTCTTC; CDR3aa: CASSLAASGRARGFF
d_gene: -; j_gene: TRBJ2-2; v_gene: TRBV27; abundance: -; CDR3nt: TGTGCCAGCAGTTTTAGTCAGGGGATCCACACCGGGGAGCTGTTTTTT; CDR3aa: CASSFSQGIHTGELFF
d_gene: -; j_gene: TRBJ2-3; v_gene: TRBV21-1; abundance: once; CDR3nt: TGTGCCAGCAGCAAAAGCCTAGCCTGGGATACGCAGTATTTT; CDR3aa: CASSKSLAWDTQYF
d_gene: -; j_gene: TRBJ2-7; v_gene: TRBV6-1; abundance: -; CDR3nt: TGTGCCAGCAGTGAAGCAACAGGGAGCTCCTACGAGCAGTACTTC; CDR3aa: CASSEATGSSYEQYF
d_gene: -; j_gene: TRBJ1-2; v_gene: TRBV12-5; abundance: -; CDR3nt: TGTGCTAGTGGTTTGGATTCGGACGGGTACTATGGCTACACCTTC; CDR3aa: CASGLDSDGYYGYTF
d_gene: -; j_gene: TRBJ1-1; v_gene: TRBV28; abundance: -; CDR3nt: TGTGCCAGCAGTCAAGGGGGGGGTGACACTGAAGCTTTCTTT; CDR3aa: CASSQGGGDTEAFF
d_gene: TRBD1; j_gene: TRBJ1-2; v_gene: TRBV7-9; abundance: -; CDR3nt: TGTGCCAGCAGCCCCCAGGGGGGAGGCTATGGCTACACCTTC; CDR3aa: CASSPQGGGYGYTF
d_gene: -; j_gene: TRBJ2-3; v_gene: TRBV5-4; abundance: -; CDR3nt: TGTGCCAGCAGCTTGGAGGCTAGCGGCACAGATACGCAGTATTTT; CDR3aa: CASSLEASGTDTQYF
d_gene: TRBD1; j_gene: TRBJ2-3; v_gene: TRBV18; abundance: -; CDR3nt: TGTGCCAGCTCTCCCACGACAGGGGCAGATACGCAGTATTTT; CDR3aa: CASSPTTGADTQYF
d_gene: TRBD2; j_gene: TRBJ2-3; v_gene: TRBV5-1; abundance: -; CDR3nt: TGCGCCAGCAGCTTGGGACTAGCGGAGCTCACAGATACGCAGTATTTT; CDR3aa: CASSLGLAELTDTQYF
d_gene: -; j_gene: TRBJ2-7; v_gene: TRBV10-3; abundance: -; CDR3nt: TGTGCCATAACACCCGGGTCCGGCGCTCGAGAGCAGTACTTC; CDR3aa: CAITPGSGAREQYF
d_gene: TRBD2; j_gene: TRBJ2-7; v_gene: TRBV20-1; abundance: -; CDR3nt: TGCAGTGGACTAGCGGGAACCGAGCAGTACTTC; CDR3aa: CSGLAGTEQYF
d_gene: TRBD2; j_gene: TRBJ2-2; v_gene: TRBV28; abundance: -; CDR3nt: TGTGCCAGCAGTTCACTAGCGGGAGTTCCCACCGGGGAGCTGTTTTTT; CDR3aa: CASSSLAGVPTGELFF
d_gene: -; j_gene: TRBJ2-7; v_gene: TRBV10-3; abundance: -; CDR3nt: TGTGCCATCAGTGAGTCGATTCTGGTCTCCTACGAGCAGTACTTC; CDR3aa: CAISESILVSYEQYF
d_gene: -; j_gene: TRBJ2-7; v_gene: TRBV6-5; abundance: -; CDR3nt: TGTGCCAGCAGTGGGACTTTCTCCTACGAGCAGTACTTC; CDR3aa: CASSGTFSYEQYF
d_gene: -; j_gene: TRBJ1-5; v_gene: TRBV6-1; abundance: -; CDR3nt: TGTGCCAGCAGTGAATGGCGGCAGGGGAGTCAGCCCCAGCATTTT; CDR3aa: CASSEWRQGSQPQHF
d_gene: TRBD2; j_gene: TRBJ2-7; v_gene: TRBV19; abundance: -; CDR3nt: TGTGCCAGTAGTAATCTAGCGGGAGGGGAGCAGTACTTC; CDR3aa: CASSNLAGGEQYF
d_gene: TRBD2; j_gene: TRBJ2-7; v_gene: TRBV9; abundance: -; CDR3nt: TGTGCCAGCAGCGTAGAGGGACTAGCGGGTGACGAGCAGTACTTC; CDR3aa: CASSVEGLAGDEQYF